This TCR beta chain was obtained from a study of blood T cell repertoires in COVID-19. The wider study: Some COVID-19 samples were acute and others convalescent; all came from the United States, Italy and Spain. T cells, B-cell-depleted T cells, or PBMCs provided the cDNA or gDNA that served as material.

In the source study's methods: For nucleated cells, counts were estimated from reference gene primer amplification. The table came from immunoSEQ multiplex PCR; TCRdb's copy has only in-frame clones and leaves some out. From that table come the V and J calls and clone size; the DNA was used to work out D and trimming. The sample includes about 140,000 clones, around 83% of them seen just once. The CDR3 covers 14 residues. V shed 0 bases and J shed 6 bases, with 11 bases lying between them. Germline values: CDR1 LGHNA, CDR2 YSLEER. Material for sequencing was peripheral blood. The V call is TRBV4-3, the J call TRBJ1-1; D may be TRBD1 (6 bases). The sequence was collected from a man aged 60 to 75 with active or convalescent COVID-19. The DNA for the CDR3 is TGCGCCAGCAGCCAAGATTGGGCAGGGGCTGAAGCTTTCTTT. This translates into CASSQDWAGAEAFF.